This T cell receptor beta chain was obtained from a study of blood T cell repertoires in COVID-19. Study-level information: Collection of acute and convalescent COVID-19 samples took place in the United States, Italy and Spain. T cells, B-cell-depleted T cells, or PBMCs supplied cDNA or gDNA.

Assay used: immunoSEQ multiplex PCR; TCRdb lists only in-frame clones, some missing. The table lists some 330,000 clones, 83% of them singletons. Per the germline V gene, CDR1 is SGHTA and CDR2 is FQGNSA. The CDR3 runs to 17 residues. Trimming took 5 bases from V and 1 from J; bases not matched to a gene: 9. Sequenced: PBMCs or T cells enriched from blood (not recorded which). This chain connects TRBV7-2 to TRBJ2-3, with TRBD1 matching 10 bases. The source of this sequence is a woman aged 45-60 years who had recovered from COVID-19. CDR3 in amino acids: CASSLITGTGGTDTQYF. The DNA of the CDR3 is TGTGCCAGCAGCCTCATCACCGGGACAGGGGGCACAGATACGCAGTATTTT.